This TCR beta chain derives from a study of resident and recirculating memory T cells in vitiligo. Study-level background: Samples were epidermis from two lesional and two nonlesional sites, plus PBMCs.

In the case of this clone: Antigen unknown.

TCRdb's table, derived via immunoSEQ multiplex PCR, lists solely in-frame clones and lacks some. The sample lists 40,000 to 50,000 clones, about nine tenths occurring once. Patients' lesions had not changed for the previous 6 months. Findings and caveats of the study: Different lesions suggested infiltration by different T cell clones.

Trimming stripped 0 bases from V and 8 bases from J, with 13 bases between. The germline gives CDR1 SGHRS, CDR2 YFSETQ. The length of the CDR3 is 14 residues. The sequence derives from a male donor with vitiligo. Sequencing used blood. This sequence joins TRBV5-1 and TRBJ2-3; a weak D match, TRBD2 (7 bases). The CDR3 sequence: CASSLEGGLLTQYF. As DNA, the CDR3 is TGCGCCAGCAGCTTGGAGGGGGGACTACTTACGCAGTATTTT.